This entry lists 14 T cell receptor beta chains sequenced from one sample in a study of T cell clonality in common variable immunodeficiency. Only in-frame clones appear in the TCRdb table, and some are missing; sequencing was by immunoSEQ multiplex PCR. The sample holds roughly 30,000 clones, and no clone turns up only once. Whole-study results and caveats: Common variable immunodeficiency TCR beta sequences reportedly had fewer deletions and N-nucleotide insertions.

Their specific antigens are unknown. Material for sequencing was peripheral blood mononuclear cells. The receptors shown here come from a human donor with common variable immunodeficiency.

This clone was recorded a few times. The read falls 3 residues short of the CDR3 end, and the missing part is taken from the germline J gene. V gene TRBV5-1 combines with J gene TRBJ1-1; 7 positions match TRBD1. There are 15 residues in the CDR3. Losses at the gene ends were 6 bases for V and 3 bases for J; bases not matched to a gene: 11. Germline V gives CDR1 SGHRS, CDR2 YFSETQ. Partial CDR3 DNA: TGCGCCAGCACTAGACAGGGTGGGAGGGACACTGAA. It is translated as CASTRQGGRDTE. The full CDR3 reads CASTRQGGRDTEAFF.

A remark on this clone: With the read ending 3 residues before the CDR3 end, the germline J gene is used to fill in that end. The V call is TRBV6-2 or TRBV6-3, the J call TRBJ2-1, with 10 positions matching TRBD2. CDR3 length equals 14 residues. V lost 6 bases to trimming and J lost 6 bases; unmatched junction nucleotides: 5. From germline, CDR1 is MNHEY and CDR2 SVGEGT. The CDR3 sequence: CASRSGGALNEQFF. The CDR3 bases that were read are TGTGCCAGCAGAAGCGGGGGGGCCCTCAATGAG.

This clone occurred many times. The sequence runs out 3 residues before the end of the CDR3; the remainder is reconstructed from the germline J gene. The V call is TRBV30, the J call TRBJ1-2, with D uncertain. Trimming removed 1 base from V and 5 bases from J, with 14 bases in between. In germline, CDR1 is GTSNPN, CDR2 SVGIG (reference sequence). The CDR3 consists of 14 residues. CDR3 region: CAWSGSTALYGYTF. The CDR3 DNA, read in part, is TGTGCCTGGAGTGGGTCCACTGCCTTGTATGGC.

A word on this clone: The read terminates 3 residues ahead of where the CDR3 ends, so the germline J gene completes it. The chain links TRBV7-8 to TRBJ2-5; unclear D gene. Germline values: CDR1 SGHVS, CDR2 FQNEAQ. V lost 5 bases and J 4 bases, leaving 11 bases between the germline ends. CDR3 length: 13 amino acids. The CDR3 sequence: CASSRRAAETQYF. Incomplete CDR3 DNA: TGTGCCAGCAGCCGCCGCGCGGCAGAGACC.

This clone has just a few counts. The part of the CDR3 DNA that was read is TGTGCCAGCAGCTTAAGACTAGCGGGGAACAATGAG. Protein sequence: CASSLRLAGNNE. The CDR3, in full, reads CASSLRLAGNNEQFF. The chain uses TRBV7-2 and TRBJ2-1; 11 nucleotides line up with TRBD2. The CDR3 is cut off 3 residues early in the read; its end comes from the germline J gene. J was trimmed by 5 bases and V by 2 bases; bases with no gene match: 2. Looked up from germline, CDR1 is SGHTA and CDR2 is FQGNSA. The CDR3 runs to 15 residues.

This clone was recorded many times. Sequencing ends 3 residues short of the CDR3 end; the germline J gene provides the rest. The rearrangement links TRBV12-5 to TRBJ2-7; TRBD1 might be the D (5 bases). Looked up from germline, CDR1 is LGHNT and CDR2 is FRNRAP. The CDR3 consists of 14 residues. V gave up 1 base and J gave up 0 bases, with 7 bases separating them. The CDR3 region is CASGLDRSSYEQYF. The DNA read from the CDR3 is TGTGCTAGTGGTTTGGACAGGAGCTCCTACGAG.

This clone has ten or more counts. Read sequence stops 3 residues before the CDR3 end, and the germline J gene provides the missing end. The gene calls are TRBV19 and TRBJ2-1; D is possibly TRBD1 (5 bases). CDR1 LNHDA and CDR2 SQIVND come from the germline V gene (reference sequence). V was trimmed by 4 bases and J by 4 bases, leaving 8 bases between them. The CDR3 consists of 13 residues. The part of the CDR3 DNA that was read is TGTGCCAGTAGTAAACAGGTTTACAATGAG. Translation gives CASSKQVYNE. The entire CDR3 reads CASSKQVYNEQFF.

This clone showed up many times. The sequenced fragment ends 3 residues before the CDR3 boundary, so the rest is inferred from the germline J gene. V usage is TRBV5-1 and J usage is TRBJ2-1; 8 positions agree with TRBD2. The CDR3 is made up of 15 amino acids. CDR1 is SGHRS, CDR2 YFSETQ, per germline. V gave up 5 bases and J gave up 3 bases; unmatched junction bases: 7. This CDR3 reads CASRLAGGIYNEQFF. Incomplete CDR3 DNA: TGCGCCAGCAGGCTGGCGGGGGGAATCTACAATGAG.

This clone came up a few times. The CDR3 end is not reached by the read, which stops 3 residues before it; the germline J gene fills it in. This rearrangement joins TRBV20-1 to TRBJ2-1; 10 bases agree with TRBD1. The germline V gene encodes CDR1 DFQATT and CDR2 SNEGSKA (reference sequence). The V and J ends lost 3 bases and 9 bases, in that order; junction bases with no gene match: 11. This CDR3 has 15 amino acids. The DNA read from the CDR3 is TGCAGTGCTAGCCCGCCGACAGGGGGCCGGGGTGAG. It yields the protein CSASPPTGGRGE. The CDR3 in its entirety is CSASPPTGGRGEQFF.

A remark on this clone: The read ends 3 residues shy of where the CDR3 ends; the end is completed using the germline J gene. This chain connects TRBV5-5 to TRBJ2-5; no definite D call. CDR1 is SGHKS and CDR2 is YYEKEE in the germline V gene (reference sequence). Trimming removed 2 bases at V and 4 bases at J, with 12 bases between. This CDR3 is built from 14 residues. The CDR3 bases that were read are TGTGCCAGCAGCTTAGGTTTTGGTTCAGAGACC. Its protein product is CASSLGFGSET. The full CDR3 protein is CASSLGFGSETQYF.

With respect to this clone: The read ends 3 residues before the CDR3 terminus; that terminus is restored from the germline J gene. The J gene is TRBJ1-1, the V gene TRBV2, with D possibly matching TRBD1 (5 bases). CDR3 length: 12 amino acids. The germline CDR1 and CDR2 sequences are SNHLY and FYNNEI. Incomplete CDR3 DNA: TGTGCCAGCAGTGGGACGGCAGAGGGG. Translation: CASSGTAEG. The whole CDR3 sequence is CASSGTAEGAFF.

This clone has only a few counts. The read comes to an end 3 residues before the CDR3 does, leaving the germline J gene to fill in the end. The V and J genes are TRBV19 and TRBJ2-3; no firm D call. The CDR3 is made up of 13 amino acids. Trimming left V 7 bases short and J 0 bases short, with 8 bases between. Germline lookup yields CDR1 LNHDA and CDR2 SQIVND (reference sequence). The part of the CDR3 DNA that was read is TGTGCCAGTACAGACTTTAGCACAGATACG. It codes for CASTDFSTDT. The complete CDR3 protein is CASTDFSTDTQYF.

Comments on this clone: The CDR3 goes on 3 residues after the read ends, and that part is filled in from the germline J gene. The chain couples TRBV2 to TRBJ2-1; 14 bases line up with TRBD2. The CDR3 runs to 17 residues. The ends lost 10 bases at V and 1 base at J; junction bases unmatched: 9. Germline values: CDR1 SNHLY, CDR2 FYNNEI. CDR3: CAIVGLAGETSYNEQFF. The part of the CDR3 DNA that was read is TGTGCCATCGTGGGACTAGCGGGGGAAACGTCCTACAATGAG.

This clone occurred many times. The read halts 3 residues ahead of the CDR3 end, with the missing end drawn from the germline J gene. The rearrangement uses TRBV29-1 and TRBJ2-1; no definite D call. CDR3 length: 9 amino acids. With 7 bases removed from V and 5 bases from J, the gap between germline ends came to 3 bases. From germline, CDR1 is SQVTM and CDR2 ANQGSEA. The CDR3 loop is CSANNEQFF. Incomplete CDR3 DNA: TGCAGCGCAAACAATGAG.